Here is one TCR beta chain with its context. What it recognizes is unknown. The CDR3 spans 18 residues. The germline V gene encodes CDR1 KGHSH and CDR2 LQKENI. V lost 2 bases and J lost 7; bases outside the gene matches: 10. The data stem from a study of T cells after posttransplantation cyclophosphamide. Assay: immunoSEQ multiplex PCR; the TCRdb copy retains only in-frame clones and omits some. This sample yields some 47,000 clones, of which 85% to 90% are seen a single time; approximately 2.8% belongs to the top ten. The study's findings and limits: Recipient CMV seropositivity and CMV reactivation strongly tracked TRB clonality. Blood and skin or GI T cell repertoires showed limited TRB overlap.

The genes are TRBV18 and TRBJ2-1, with 14 bases lining up with TRBD2. The sample comprised PBMCs. This TCR was recovered from a man aged 25 to 40 with a blood cancer, CMV-positive, and with a related stem cell donor. As DNA, the CDR3 is TGTGCCAGCTCACCAACGGGACTAGCGGGAGTTCCGGAAAATGAGCAGTTCTTC. It is translated as CASSPTGLAGVPENEQFF.